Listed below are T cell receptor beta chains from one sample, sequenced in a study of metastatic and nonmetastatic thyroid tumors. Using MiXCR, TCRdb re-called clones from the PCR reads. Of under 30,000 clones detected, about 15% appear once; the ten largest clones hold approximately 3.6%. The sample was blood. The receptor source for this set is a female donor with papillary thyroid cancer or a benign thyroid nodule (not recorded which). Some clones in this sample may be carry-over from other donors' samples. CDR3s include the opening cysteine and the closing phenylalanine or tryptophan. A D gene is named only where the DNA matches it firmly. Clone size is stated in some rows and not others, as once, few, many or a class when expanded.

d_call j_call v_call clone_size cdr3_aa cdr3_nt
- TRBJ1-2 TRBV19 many CASTTIGGADGYTF TGTGCCAGTACCACGATAGGGGGAGCGGATGGCTACACCTTC
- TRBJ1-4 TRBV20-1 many CSARGSAGEKLFF TGCAGTGCTAGGGGCAGTGCCGGGGAAAAACTGTTTTTT
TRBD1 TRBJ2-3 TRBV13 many CASNVGGGSTDTQYF TGTGCCAGCAACGTAGGGGGCGGGTCCACAGATACGCAGTATTTT
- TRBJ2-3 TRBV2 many CAGGSAAGTQYF TGTGCCGGGGGATCGGCGGCAGGTACGCAGTATTTT
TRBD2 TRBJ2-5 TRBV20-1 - CSASLLLTSGGMETQYF TGCAGTGCTAGCCTCCTCCTGACTAGCGGGGGGATGGAGACCCAGTACTTC
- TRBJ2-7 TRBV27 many CASSLSLLRAGSGEQYF TGTGCCAGCAGTTTATCGTTGTTGCGGGCAGGGAGTGGCGAGCAGTACTTC
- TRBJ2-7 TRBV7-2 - CASSPYGWGEQYF TGTGCCAGCAGCCCCTATGGCTGGGGCGAGCAGTACTTC
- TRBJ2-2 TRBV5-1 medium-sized CATNRDANTGELFF TGCGCCACCAACAGGGATGCGAACACCGGGGAGCTGTTTTTT
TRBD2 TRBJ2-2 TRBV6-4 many CASSASGTGELFF TGTGCCAGCAGTGCTAGCGGGACCGGGGAGCTGTTTTTT
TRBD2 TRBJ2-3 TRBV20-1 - CSATSGSTNTQYF TGCAGTGCGACTAGCGGGAGCACAAATACGCAGTACTTT
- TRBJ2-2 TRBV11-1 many CASSLGSGVNTGELFF TGTGCCAGCAGCTTAGGTTCAGGGGTGAACACCGGGGAGCTGTTTTTT
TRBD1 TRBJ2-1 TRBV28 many CASRRPGGSSYNEQFF TGTGCCAGCAGGCGGCCAGGGGGTTCCTCCTACAATGAGCAGTTCTTC
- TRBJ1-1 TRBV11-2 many CASSSRYGNTEAFF TGTGCCAGCAGCTCCAGGTATGGGAACACTGAAGCTTTCTTT
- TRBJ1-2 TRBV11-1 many CASSKVGGITSDYGYTF TGTGCCAGCAGCAAGGTGGGGGGCATCACTTCGGACTATGGCTACACCTTC
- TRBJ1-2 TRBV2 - CASSGRYNYGYTF TGTGCCAGTAGTGGCCGATATAACTATGGCTACACCTTC
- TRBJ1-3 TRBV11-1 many CASNDPTGISSGNTIYF TGTGCCAGCAACGATCCGACAGGCATTAGCTCTGGAAACACCATATATTTT
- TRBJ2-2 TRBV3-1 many CASSLNGFLLAGELFF TGTGCCAGCAGTCTAAATGGGTTTCTGTTAGCCGGGGAGCTGTTTTTT
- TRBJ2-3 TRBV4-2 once CASSPVPLTGSGTDTQYF TGTGCCAGCAGCCCCGTCCCCCTGACAGGATCGGGCACAGATACGCAGTATTTT
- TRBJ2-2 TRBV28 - CASISLGQSNTGELFF TGTGCCAGCATTTCGTTAGGACAGAGCAACACCGGGGAGCTGTTTTTT
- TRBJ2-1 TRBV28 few CASSLGGTLNNEQFF TGTGCCAGCAGTTTGGGTGGGACATTGAACAATGAGCAGTTCTTC
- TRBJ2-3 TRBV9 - CASSEGGFGTDTQYF TGTGCCAGCAGCGAGGGGGGGTTCGGCACAGATACGCAGTATTTT
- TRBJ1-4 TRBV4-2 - CASSQVTGSREKLFF TGTGCCAGCAGCCAAGTGACAGGCTCTCGTGAAAAACTGTTTTTT
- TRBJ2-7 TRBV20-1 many CSARDLAGSTYEQYF TGCAGTGCTAGAGATCTGGCAGGCAGTACCTACGAGCAGTACTTC
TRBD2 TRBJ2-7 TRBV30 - CAWGLAGGPRREQYF TGTGCCTGGGGACTAGCGGGAGGGCCTAGGCGCGAGCAGTACTTC
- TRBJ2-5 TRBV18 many CASSPLSRGGGQETQYF TGTGCCAGCTCACCCCTCAGCAGGGGTGGAGGTCAAGAGACCCAGTACTTC
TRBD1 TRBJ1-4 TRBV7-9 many CASSADRGTNEKLFF TGTGCCAGCAGCGCGGACAGGGGCACTAATGAAAAACTGTTTTTT
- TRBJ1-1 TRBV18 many CASSPTQGTEAFF TGTGCCAGCTCACCAACGCAGGGGACTGAAGCTTTCTTT
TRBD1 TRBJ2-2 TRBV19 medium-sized CASCRGINTGELFF TGTGCCAGCTGCAGGGGGATTAACACCGGGGAGCTGTTTTTT
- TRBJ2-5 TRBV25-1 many CASSGRLGLQETQYF TGTGCCAGCAGTGGGCGGTTAGGGCTGCAAGAGACCCAGTACTTC
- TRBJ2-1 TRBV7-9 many CASSSLGNPGANEQFF TGTGCCAGCAGCTCGCTAGGTAACCCTGGGGCGAATGAGCAGTTCTTC
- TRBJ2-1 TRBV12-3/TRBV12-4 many CASSMTVDPYNEQFF TGTGCCAGCAGTATGACCGTGGACCCCTACAATGAGCAGTTCTTC